Listed below are T cell receptor beta chains from one sample, sequenced in a study of OX40 agonist ivuxolimab in advanced cancers. Produced via immunoSEQ multiplex PCR; TCRdb's table is partial and in-frame only. The sample holds under 85,000 clones; about 94% are singletons and the top ten take approximately 10%. The sequences come from CD4+ or CD8+ T cells sorted from blood, collected in a trial of the OX40 agonist ivuxolimab. Receptor source: an adult with an advanced solid tumor such as melanoma, head and neck, liver or kidney cancer. Both conserved end residues are part of each CDR3. Fields, in order: D gene, V gene, clone size, J gene, CDR3 protein, CDR3 DNA. The D gene is left open where the match is weak. Size tells how often a clone was seen (once, few, many) or the class of an expanded clone, and some rows leave it out.

d_call: -
v_call: TRBV4-3
clone_size: -
j_call: TRBJ2-7
cdr3_aa: CASSQEVRSYEQYF
cdr3_nt: TGCGCCAGCAGCCAAGAAGTCAGATCCTACGAGCAGTACTTC

d_call: -
v_call: TRBV5-6
clone_size: -
j_call: TRBJ2-5
cdr3_aa: CASSLGSWEYQETQYF
cdr3_nt: TGTGCCAGCAGCTTGGGTTCGTGGGAGTACCAAGAGACCCAGTACTTC

d_call: TRBD1
v_call: TRBV13
clone_size: -
j_call: TRBJ2-1
cdr3_aa: CASSSGQGYNEQFF
cdr3_nt: TGTGCCAGCAGTTCGGGACAGGGATACAATGAGCAGTTCTTC

d_call: TRBD2
v_call: TRBV7-3
clone_size: -
j_call: TRBJ2-1
cdr3_aa: CASSSGTSGYNEQFF
cdr3_nt: TGTGCCAGCAGCTCCGGGACTAGCGGCTACAATGAGCAGTTCTTC

d_call: TRBD2
v_call: TRBV5-1
clone_size: once
j_call: TRBJ2-2
cdr3_aa: CASSLGLAETGELFF
cdr3_nt: TGCGCCAGCAGCCTGGGACTAGCAGAAACCGGGGAGCTGTTTTTT

d_call: -
v_call: TRBV15
clone_size: -
j_call: TRBJ2-7
cdr3_aa: CATSSISEQYF
cdr3_nt: TGTGCCACCAGCAGTATCTCCGAGCAGTACTTC

d_call: -
v_call: TRBV5-1
clone_size: -
j_call: TRBJ1-1
cdr3_aa: CASSPPDRNTEAFF
cdr3_nt: TGCGCCAGCAGCCCGCCGGACAGGAACACTGAAGCTTTCTTT

d_call: TRBD2
v_call: TRBV27
clone_size: -
j_call: TRBJ2-2
cdr3_aa: CASTDGAGVLGELFF
cdr3_nt: TGTGCCAGCACCGACGGGGCGGGGGTACTCGGGGAGCTGTTTTTT

d_call: -
v_call: TRBV6-1
clone_size: -
j_call: TRBJ1-4
cdr3_aa: CASSEVWGTNEKLFF
cdr3_nt: TGTGCCAGCAGTGAAGTCTGGGGGACTAATGAAAAACTGTTTTTT

d_call: -
v_call: TRBV4-1
clone_size: -
j_call: TRBJ1-3
cdr3_aa: CASSRGTGRGNTIYF
cdr3_nt: TGCGCCAGCAGCCGAGGGACGGGGAGAGGAAACACCATATATTTT

d_call: -
v_call: TRBV29-1
clone_size: -
j_call: TRBJ2-5
cdr3_aa: CSVVGLDSGLETQYF
cdr3_nt: TGCAGCGTTGTGGGACTGGACTCGGGGCTTGAGACCCAGTACTTC

d_call: -
v_call: TRBV28
clone_size: -
j_call: TRBJ2-3
cdr3_aa: CASSPPVAALTDTQYF
cdr3_nt: TGTGCCAGCAGTCCCCCCGTAGCGGCTCTCACAGATACGCAGTATTTT

d_call: TRBD2
v_call: TRBV7-6
clone_size: -
j_call: TRBJ2-1
cdr3_aa: CASSPTAAGGPVNEQFF
cdr3_nt: TGTGCCAGCAGCCCTACGGCAGCGGGAGGGCCAGTCAATGAGCAGTTCTTC

d_call: -
v_call: TRBV5-3
clone_size: once
j_call: TRBJ2-7
cdr3_aa: CARSSLVGGAGSYEQYF
cdr3_nt: TGTGCCAGAAGCTCCCTGGTAGGGGGGGCGGGCTCCTACGAGCAGTACTTC

d_call: TRBD2
v_call: TRBV9
clone_size: -
j_call: TRBJ2-1
cdr3_aa: CASSVSGGRGGEQFF
cdr3_nt: TGTGCCAGCAGCGTAAGTGGAGGGAGGGGAGGTGAGCAGTTCTTC

d_call: -
v_call: TRBV5-6
clone_size: -
j_call: TRBJ1-5
cdr3_aa: CASSLGVQRGNQPQHF
cdr3_nt: TGTGCCAGCAGCTTGGGGGTCCAAAGAGGCAATCAGCCCCAGCATTTT

d_call: TRBD2
v_call: TRBV5-1
clone_size: -
j_call: TRBJ2-7
cdr3_aa: CASSLPSLAGGRPDSYEQYF
cdr3_nt: TGCGCCAGCAGCTTGCCAAGTCTAGCGGGAGGACGACCAGACTCCTACGAGCAGTACTTC

d_call: -
v_call: TRBV7-2
clone_size: once
j_call: TRBJ1-5
cdr3_aa: CASSLTGNRQPQHF
cdr3_nt: TGTGCCAGCAGCTTAACAGGAAATCGGCAGCCCCAGCATTTT

d_call: -
v_call: TRBV10-3
clone_size: -
j_call: TRBJ2-5
cdr3_aa: CAISDQETQYF
cdr3_nt: TGTGCCATCAGTGACCAAGAGACCCAGTACTTC

d_call: -
v_call: TRBV27
clone_size: -
j_call: TRBJ2-7
cdr3_aa: CASSLSGNPGETYEQYF
cdr3_nt: TGTGCCAGCAGTTTATCGGGGAATCCGGGGGAAACCTACGAGCAGTACTTC

d_call: TRBD1
v_call: TRBV9
clone_size: -
j_call: TRBJ1-2
cdr3_aa: CASSAFYPGQGAAYGYTF
cdr3_nt: TGTGCCAGCAGCGCATTCTACCCCGGACAGGGTGCGGCCTATGGCTACACCTTC

d_call: TRBD2
v_call: TRBV4-3
clone_size: -
j_call: TRBJ2-3
cdr3_aa: CASSQVTGGSTDTQYF
cdr3_nt: TGCGCCAGCAGCCAAGTAACGGGAGGTTCCACAGATACGCAGTATTTT

d_call: TRBD1
v_call: TRBV5-6
clone_size: -
j_call: TRBJ1-1
cdr3_aa: CASSQGQGNAFF
cdr3_nt: TGTGCCAGCAGCCAAGGACAGGGGAACGCTTTCTTT

d_call: -
v_call: TRBV9
clone_size: once
j_call: TRBJ2-7
cdr3_aa: CASSVGAGIGSEQYF
cdr3_nt: TGTGCCAGCAGCGTAGGGGCGGGTATAGGGAGCGAGCAGTACTTC

d_call: -
v_call: TRBV27
clone_size: -
j_call: TRBJ2-7
cdr3_aa: CASSFRPRSSYEQYF
cdr3_nt: TGTGCCAGCAGTTTTCGACCCCGAAGCTCCTACGAGCAGTACTTC

d_call: -
v_call: TRBV5-6
clone_size: -
j_call: TRBJ2-6
cdr3_aa: CASSAAGYSGANVLTF
cdr3_nt: TGTGCCAGCAGCGCGGCAGGGTACTCTGGGGCCAACGTCCTGACTTTC

d_call: -
v_call: TRBV14
clone_size: -
j_call: TRBJ2-3
cdr3_aa: CASSQEVQYF
cdr3_nt: TGTGCCAGCAGCCAAGAGGTCCAGTATTTT